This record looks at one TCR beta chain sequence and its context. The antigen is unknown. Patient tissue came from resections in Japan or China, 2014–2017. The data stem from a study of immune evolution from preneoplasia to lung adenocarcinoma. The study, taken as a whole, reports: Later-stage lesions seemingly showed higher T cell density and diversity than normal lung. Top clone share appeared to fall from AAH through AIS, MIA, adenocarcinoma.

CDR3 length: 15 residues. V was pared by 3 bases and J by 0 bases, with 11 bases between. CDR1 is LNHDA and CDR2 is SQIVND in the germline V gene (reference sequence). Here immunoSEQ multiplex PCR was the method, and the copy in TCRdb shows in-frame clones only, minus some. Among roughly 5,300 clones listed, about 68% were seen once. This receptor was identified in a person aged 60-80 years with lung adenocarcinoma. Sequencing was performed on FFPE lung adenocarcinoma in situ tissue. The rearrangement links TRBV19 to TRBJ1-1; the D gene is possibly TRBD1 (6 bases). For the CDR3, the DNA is TGTGCCAGTAGTATCGGGTGGACAGTGAACACTGAAGCTTTCTTT. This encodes CASSIGWTVNTEAFF.